Presented here are 20 T cell receptor beta chains from one specimen sequenced in a study of blood T cell repertoires in COVID-19. The table came from immunoSEQ multiplex PCR; TCRdb's copy has only in-frame clones and leaves some out. Seen here are 250,000 or so clones, around nine tenths observed once, and the top ten hold roughly 2.6%. Sequencing was carried out using PBMCs or T cells enriched from blood (not recorded which). The receptor set was obtained from a woman aged 18-29 years who had recovered from COVID-19.

The sample holds a few counts of this clone. J is TRBJ2-1 and V is TRBV7-2; 10 bases are shared with TRBD2. There are 16 residues in the CDR3. Germline CDR1 is SGHTA and CDR2 is FQGNSA. V was pared by 5 bases and J by 4 bases, with 8 bases of the junction left unmatched. Here the CDR3 DNA reads TGTGCCAGCAGCGAACTTAGCGGGGGGCCGTACAATGAGCAGTTCTTC. Residues: CASSELSGGPYNEQFF.

J is TRBJ1-3 and V is TRBV21-1; TRBD1, the D gene given by the table, was not confirmed from the DNA. TRBV21-1 is a pseudogene locus. This CDR3 has 18 residues. In DNA form, the CDR3 reads TGTGCCAGCAGACCCGGGACAGCTATTTGGTACTCTGGAAACACCATATATTTT. It is translated as CASRPGTAIWYSGNTIYF.

V usage is TRBV10-3 and J usage is TRBJ2-1, with a possible D match to TRBD1 (6 bases). Trimming removed 4 bases at V and 0 bases at J, with 13 bases between. This CDR3 contains 16 residues. Germline CDR1 reads ENHRY; CDR2 reads SYGVKD. DNA for the CDR3: TGTGCCATCAGTGGGAGACAGGAGAGCTCCTACAATGAGCAGTTCTTC. Translation: CAISGRQESSYNEQFF.

V gene TRBV7-8 combines with J gene TRBJ1-3; 7 bases agree with TRBD1. Unmatched junction bases numbered 4, after V lost 4 bases and J lost 1 base. The CDR3 loop spans 15 amino acids. From germline, CDR1 is SGHVS and CDR2 FQNEAQ. CDR3 in amino acids: CASSSTGYSGNTIYF. In nucleotides, the CDR3 is TGTGCCAGCAGCTCGACAGGGTATTCTGGAAACACCATATATTTT.

V is TRBV5-1 and J is TRBJ1-6; 10 nucleotides align to TRBD1. This CDR3 has 17 amino acids. The germline CDR1 and CDR2 sequences are SGHRS and YFSETQ. V lost 3 bases, J lost 8 bases, and 11 bases stayed unmatched. The CDR3 loop reads CASSSLTGGDADSPLHF. For the CDR3, the DNA is TGCGCCAGCAGCTCATTGACAGGGGGCGACGCCGATTCACCCCTCCACTTT. The variable domain in full, completed from reference TRBV5-1 and TRBJ1-6, reads KAGVTQTPRYLIKTRGQQVTLSCSPISGHRSVSWYQQTPGQGLQFLFEYFSETQRNKGNFPGRFSGRQFSNSRSEMNVSTLELGDSALYLCASSSLTGGDADSPLHFGNGTRLTVT.

The J gene is TRBJ2-3, the V gene TRBV5-8; 10 nucleotides line up with TRBD2. The CDR3 totals 16 residues. CDR1 and CDR2 (germline): SGHTS, YDEGEE. V was clipped by 0 bases and J by 5 bases; unmatched bases: 6. CDR3 residues: CASSLGLAGVQDTQYF. CDR3 in DNA: TGTGCCAGCAGCTTGGGGCTAGCGGGAGTTCAAGATACGCAGTATTTT.

DNA of the CDR3: TGTGCCAGCAGCCAAGATGACAGGGACGGTGGCTACACCTTC. Translating it yields CASSQDDRDGGYTF. This sequence joins TRBV3-1 (or the pseudogene TRBV3-2) and TRBJ1-2; TRBD1 matches at 7 bases. The V and J ends lost 0 bases and 7 bases, in that order; junction bases with no gene match: 5. The CDR3 is 14 amino acids. Germline CDR1 is LGHDT and CDR2 is YNNKEL (reference sequence).

The V gene is TRBV13, the J gene TRBJ1-1; weak D call: TRBD1 (6 bases). CDR3 length: 12 residues. With 2 bases removed from V and 11 bases from J, the gap between germline ends came to 12 bases. CDR1 is PRHDT and CDR2 is FYEKMQ in the germline V gene (reference sequence). The CDR3 region is CASSLQGLGAFF. The CDR3 DNA follows: TGTGCCAGCAGCTTACAGGGGTTAGGGGCTTTCTTT.

This rearrangement joins TRBV25-1 to TRBJ1-5; D gene unclear. Trimming removed 4 bases at V and 2 bases at J, with 15 bases between. In germline, CDR1 is MGHDK, CDR2 SYGVNS. This CDR3 has 16 amino acids. CDR3 region: CASSGGKMGGNQPQHF. Here the CDR3 DNA reads TGTGCCAGCAGTGGCGGGAAGATGGGAGGCAATCAGCCCCAGCATTTT.

The chain combines TRBV18 with TRBJ1-6, with a tentative D call TRBD1 (6 bases). Per the germline V gene, CDR1 is KGHSH and CDR2 is LQKENI. The CDR3 totals 17 residues. Trimming pared 1 base from V and 6 bases from J, leaving 16 bases between. The chain's CDR3 is CASSPLPKGVRNSPLHF. As DNA, the CDR3 is TGTGCCAGCTCACCACTGCCGAAGGGGGTCCGTAATTCACCCCTCCACTTT.

V is TRBV5-5 and J is TRBJ2-7, with D perhaps matching TRBD1 (5 bases). CDR1 and CDR2 from the germline V gene are SGHKS and YYEKEE (reference sequence). This CDR3 is built from 11 residues. With 4 bases removed from V and 6 bases from J, the gap between germline ends came to 8 bases. CDR3 protein: CASSLRAEQYF. Written as DNA, the CDR3 is TGTGCCAGCAGCCTCAGGGCCGAGCAGTACTTC.

The V gene is TRBV5-1, the J gene TRBJ1-4; 8 positions agree with TRBD1. This CDR3 spans 14 amino acids. Trimming removed 4 bases from V and 8 bases from J; junction bases left unmatched: 7. Germline CDR1 is SGHRS and CDR2 is YFSETQ. The CDR3 is CASSRDRGGEKLFF. The CDR3 region has the DNA TGCGCCAGCAGCCGAGACAGGGGTGGGGAAAAACTGTTTTTT.

The chain combines TRBV11-2 with TRBJ2-5; a possible D gene is TRBD1 (6 bases). Germline V gene data show CDR1 as SGHAT and CDR2 as FQNNGV. The V end lost 1 base, the J end lost 4 bases, and 10 bases lay between the germline ends. The CDR3 consists of 14 residues. CDR3 nucleotides: TGTGCCAGCAGCTTAGGGGGGCTAGCAGAGACCCAGTACTTC. This encodes CASSLGGLAETQYF.

V gene TRBV3-1 (or the pseudogene TRBV3-2) combines with J gene TRBJ1-3; D is ambiguous. Trimming removed 3 bases from V and 3 bases from J, with 12 bases in between. CDR3 size: 15 residues. CDR1 and CDR2 (germline): LGHDT, YNNKEL (reference sequence). The CDR3: CASSQSRVHGNTIYF. For the CDR3, the DNA is TGTGCCAGCAGCCAGTCCCGAGTCCATGGAAACACCATATATTTT.

The chain employs TRBV28 and TRBJ1-2, with a weak D call TRBD1 (5 bases). From germline, CDR1 is MDHEN and CDR2 SYDVKM. V lost 5 bases and J lost 6, with 13 bases in between. The CDR3 runs to 13 residues. The CDR3 coding sequence is TGTGCCAGCAGTCTTTTGGGGCTGGATGGCTACACCTTC. Translation: CASSLLGLDGYTF.

V usage is TRBV30 and J usage is TRBJ2-1; 12 bases agree with TRBD2. Trimming cost V 2 bases and J 6 bases; bases outside gene matches: 2. This CDR3 comprises 14 residues. In germline, CDR1 is GTSNPN, CDR2 SVGIG (reference sequence). The DNA of the CDR3 is TGTGCCTGGAGTAGGGGACTAGCGGGCAATGAGCAGTTCTTC. This codes for CAWSRGLAGNEQFF. The full variable domain, its missing parts supplied by reference TRBV30 and TRBJ2-1, is SQTIHQWPATLVQPVGSPLSLECTVEGTSNPNLYWYRQAAGRGLQLLFYSVGIGQISSEVPQNLSASRPQDRQFILSSKKLLLSDSGFYLCAWSRGLAGNEQFFGPGTRLTVL.

This sequence joins TRBV7-3 and TRBJ2-5; 8 bases map to TRBD2. V was pared by 8 bases and J by 5 bases, with 7 bases of the junction left unmatched. The CDR3 is 13 amino acids. The germline gives CDR1 SGHTA, CDR2 FQGTGA. This CDR3 is CASARGGTETQYF. DNA of the CDR3: TGTGCCAGCGCCCGGGGGGGCACCGAGACCCAGTACTTC. The variable domain in full, completed from reference TRBV7-3 and TRBJ2-5, reads GAGVSQTPSNKVTEKGKYVELRCDPISGHTALYWYRQSLGQGPEFLIYFQGTGAADDSGLPNDRFFAVRPEGSVSTLKIQRTERGDSAVYLCASARGGTETQYFGPGTRLLVL.

V and J are TRBV28 and TRBJ2-2; the match to TRBD2 covers 10 bases. CDR1 MDHEN and CDR2 SYDVKM come from the germline V gene. The CDR3 covers 14 residues. Trimming cost V 8 bases and J 9 bases; bases outside gene matches: 9. In DNA, the CDR3 is TGTGCCAGCCGACTAGCGGGCAGGGCCCGGGAGCTGTTTTTT. Its translation is CASRLAGRARELFF.

The chain is built from TRBV4-3 and TRBJ1-2; 9 positions agree with TRBD1. This CDR3 contains 15 residues. V shed 0 bases and J 4 bases; nucleotides not matched to a gene: 3. The germline V gene has CDR1 LGHNA and CDR2 YSLEER. The DNA for the CDR3 is TGCGCCAGCAGCCAAGAAAGACAGGGGGTCTATGGCTACACCTTC. Translation gives CASSQERQGVYGYTF.

V and J are TRBV30 and TRBJ2-7; TRBD1 is a possible D gene (5 bases). This CDR3 is built from 12 residues. Germline values: CDR1 GTSNPN, CDR2 SVGIG (reference sequence). The V end was cut by 6 bases, the J end by 4 bases, with 13 bases between. The CDR3 coding sequence is TGTGCCTGCAGTAGGGGATCATACGAGCAGTACTTC. Protein sequence: CACSRGSYEQYF.